The clone carrying this T cell receptor beta chain has only one observation. The entry originates in a study of T cell responses to AZD1222 COVID-19 vaccine. Libraries were prepared by immunoSEQ multiplex PCR; TCRdb keeps only in-frame clonotypes and omits some of them. The sample records some 120,000 clones, around 86% being singletons. The CDR3 covers 12 residues. The V end was cut by 3 bases, the J end by 7 bases, with 8 bases between. Per the germline V gene, CDR1 is SGHNT and CDR2 is YENEEA. The sample in question was peripheral blood, obtained on day 0 of AZD1222 vaccination. The chain joins TRBV11-3 to TRBJ2-3, with D unclear. This TCR was recovered from an adult in good health. The CDR3: CASSFEENTQYF. The CDR3 DNA reads TGTGCCAGCAGCTTTGAGGAAAATACGCAGTATTTT. Based on the CDR3 plus reference TRBV11-3 and TRBJ2-3, the full variable domain is EAGVVQSPRYKIIEKKQPVAFWCNPISGHNTLYWYLQNLGQGPELLIRYENEEAVDDSQLPKDRFSAERLKGVDSTLKIQPAELGDSAVYLCASSFEENTQYFGPGTRLTVL.